Presented here are 14 T cell receptor beta chains from one specimen sequenced in a study of shared clonotypes between healthy human individuals. The data were produced by immunoSEQ multiplex PCR, yet TCRdb's version contains in-frame clones alone and is incomplete. Of 1,400,000 or so clones listed, roughly 98.5% were seen once; the top ten hold around 0.38%. The sample taken for sequencing was naive CD4+ T cells sorted from blood. Subset meaning: CD45RA+ positively selected. The receptors derive from a man aged 25-45 years in good health.

The V and J genes are TRBV28 and TRBJ1-3, with D uncertain. The CDR3 loop spans 17 amino acids. Looked up from germline, CDR1 is MDHEN and CDR2 is SYDVKM. V was clipped by 2 bases and J by 0 bases, with 14 bases between them. The CDR3 here is CASSLNVLIYSGNTIYF. CDR3 in DNA: TGTGCCAGCAGTTTAAATGTCCTCATATACTCTGGAAACACCATATATTTT.

This chain uses TRBV28 with TRBJ1-5; D is uncertain. The length of the CDR3 is 13 residues. V was trimmed by 6 bases and J by 0 bases, leaving 6 bases between them. CDR1 MDHEN and CDR2 SYDVKM come from the germline V gene. In DNA form, the CDR3 reads TGTGCCAGCAGCCCGGTTAGCAATCAGCCCCAGCATTTT. Its translation is CASSPVSNQPQHF.

The chain recombines TRBV27 with TRBJ1-1; no clear D gene. Germline V CDR1 and CDR2: MNHEY, SMNVEV (reference sequence). The ends were cut back, 3 bases at V and 0 bases at J, with 14 bases in the middle. The CDR3 has 16 amino acids. The CDR3 spells CASSFYGVRMNTEAFF. The CDR3 region has the DNA TGTGCCAGCAGTTTTTATGGGGTACGGATGAACACTGAAGCTTTCTTT.

The rearrangement links TRBV28 to TRBJ1-5; no clear D. With 8 bases removed from V and 2 bases from J, the gap between germline ends came to 10 bases. The CDR3 extends over 13 amino acids. Germline CDR1 and CDR2: MDHEN and SYDVKM. CDR3: CASGKIGNQPQHF. The CDR3 bases are TGTGCCAGCGGAAAGATCGGCAATCAGCCCCAGCATTTT. Drawing the rest from reference TRBV28 and TRBJ1-5, the complete variable domain is DVKVTQSSRYLVKRTGEKVFLECVQDMDHENMFWYRQDPGLGLRLIYFSYDVKMKEKGDIPEGYSVSREKKERFSLILESASTNQTSMYLCASGKIGNQPQHFGDGTRLSIL.

The chain employs TRBV5-1 and TRBJ1-1, with no clear D. The CDR3 consists of 14 residues. V was pared by 3 bases and J by 1 base, with 10 bases between. Germline CDR1 SGHRS, CDR2 YFSETQ. This chain's CDR3 is CASSSRVPNTEAFF. For the CDR3, the DNA is TGCGCCAGCAGCTCCCGGGTTCCGAACACTGAAGCTTTCTTT.

This chain uses TRBV5-4 with TRBJ2-7; D possibly matches TRBD1 or TRBD2 (5 bases each). The CDR3 is 14 amino acids. Germline V lookup: CDR1 SGHNT, CDR2 YYREEE (reference sequence). The ends were cut back, 2 bases at V and 2 bases at J, with 11 bases in the middle. CDR3 loop: CASSFGGPTYEQYF. The CDR3 nucleotides are TGTGCCAGCAGCTTTGGGGGTCCGACCTACGAGCAGTACTTC.

V gene TRBV5-1 combines with J gene TRBJ2-5, with 7 bases fitting TRBD2. The CDR3 is made up of 16 amino acids. Trimming took 0 bases from V and 1 from J; bases not matched to a gene: 6. Germline-derived CDR1 and CDR2 are SGHRS and YFSETQ. The CDR3 coding sequence is TGCGCCAGCAGCTTGGCGGTGCGGGAGTCCCAAGAGACCCAGTACTTC. Translated, it gives CASSLAVRESQETQYF. Full variable domain (rest looked up from reference TRBV5-1 and TRBJ2-5): KAGVTQTPRYLIKTRGQQVTLSCSPISGHRSVSWYQQTPGQGLQFLFEYFSETQRNKGNFPGRFSGRQFSNSRSEMNVSTLELGDSALYLCASSLAVRESQETQYFGPGTRLLVL.

This sequence joins TRBV5-1 and TRBJ1-1; D ambiguous. CDR3 length: 14 amino acids. Trimming removed 4 bases from V and 1 base from J, with 11 bases in between. In germline, CDR1 is SGHRS, CDR2 YFSETQ. The CDR3, as DNA: TGCGCCAGCAGCCCGGCCCCGGGGAACACTGAAGCTTTCTTT. Translation: CASSPAPGNTEAFF.

As regards this clone: This same CDR3 is encoded by further DNA sequences in the sample. The rearrangement joins TRBV6-5 to TRBJ1-1, with D unresolved. V was cut by 0 bases and J by 1 base, with 6 bases left in between. The CDR3 totals 14 residues. CDR1 is MNHEY and CDR2 is SVGAGI in the germline V gene. CDR3 region: CASSYSRGNTEAFF. CDR3 coding DNA: TGTGCCAGCAGTTACTCGCGGGGGAACACTGAAGCTTTCTTT.

In nucleotides, the CDR3 is TGTGCCAGCAGAAGATACAGGGAGAACACTGAAGCTTTCTTT. Translating it yields CASRRYRENTEAFF. This rearrangement joins TRBV28 to TRBJ1-1; tentative D call: TRBD1 (6 bases). Germline V gene lookup returns CDR1 MDHEN and CDR2 SYDVKM. The length of the CDR3 is 14 residues. The ends were cut back, 6 bases at V and 1 base at J, with 12 bases in the middle.

The chain is built from TRBV18 and TRBJ2-7, with TRBD2 as a possible D gene (5 bases). The CDR3 has 16 residues. CDR1 is KGHSH and CDR2 is LQKENI in the germline V gene. Trimming stripped 6 bases from V and 1 base from J, with 19 bases between. CDR3 residues: CASSPVVGDISYEQYF. The CDR3 region has the DNA TGTGCCAGCTCCCCGGTGGTCGGGGATATTTCCTACGAGCAGTACTTC.

CDR3 sequence (DNA): TGTGCCAGCAGCGCGGGACTAGGGGGCACAGATACGCAGTATTTT. This gives the protein CASSAGLGGTDTQYF. The V gene is TRBV9, the J gene TRBJ2-3; 8 positions match TRBD2. Germline V gene sequence: CDR1 SGDLS, CDR2 YYNGEE. CDR3 length: 15 residues. Trimming took 3 bases from V and 1 from J; bases not matched to a gene: 4.

V usage is TRBV7-3 and J usage is TRBJ2-3; 7 nucleotides align to TRBD2. Germline-derived CDR1 and CDR2 are SGHTA and FQGTGA. V was clipped by 5 bases and J by 6 bases; unmatched bases: 11. The CDR3 is 15 amino acids. CDR3 amino acids: CASSQTSLRSDTQYF. Written as DNA, the CDR3 is TGTGCCAGCAGCCAGACTAGCCTCAGGTCCGATACGCAGTATTTT.

V and J are TRBV6-1 and TRBJ2-7; D is possibly TRBD1 or TRBD2 (5 bases each). V lost 1 base and J 6 bases, leaving 13 bases between the germline ends. There are 14 residues in the CDR3. Germline V gene lookup returns CDR1 MNHNS and CDR2 SASEGT. The CDR3 here is CASSEEGRIGEQYF. The CDR3 nucleotides read TGTGCCAGCAGTGAAGAGGGACGCATTGGCGAGCAGTACTTC.